These 5 T cell receptor beta chains share one sample of origin, sequenced in a study of T cell responses to AZD1222 COVID-19 vaccine. Clones were sequenced by immunoSEQ multiplex PCR, and TCRdb holds only the in-frame ones, with some missing. There are 150,000 or so clones in the sample; roughly 90% occur only once, and approximately 17% lies in the top ten. This specimen consisted of peripheral blood, obtained on day 0 of AZD1222 vaccination. The receptors originated from an adult in good health.

Worth noting for this clone: This same CDR3 is encoded by further DNA sequences in the sample. The J gene is TRBJ1-6, the V gene TRBV5-1; 9 bases fit TRBD1. V was clipped by 3 bases and J by 10 bases; unmatched bases: 5. The CDR3 spans 14 residues. Germline values: CDR1 SGHRS, CDR2 YFSETQ. CDR3 sequence reads: CASSSQGAGSPLHF. The CDR3 DNA reads as TGCGCCAGCAGCTCACAGGGGGCAGGGTCACCCCTCCACTTT.

The chain couples TRBV7-2 to TRBJ1-2; no clear D gene. V lost 4 bases and J lost 8, with 20 bases in between. There are 15 residues in the CDR3. Per germline, CDR1 SGHTA and CDR2 FQGNSA. The CDR3 nucleotides are TGTGCCAGCAGCTACGGTCGGGGAGTCTCTGGGGGCTACACCTTC. Protein product: CASSYGRGVSGGYTF.

J is TRBJ1-1 and V is TRBV7-3; D possibly corresponds to TRBD1 (5 bases). CDR1 and CDR2 (germline): SGHTA, FQGTGA. The CDR3 spans 13 residues. Between the trimmed V and J ends, which lost 5 bases and 5 bases, there was a span of 12 bases. In DNA form, the CDR3 reads TGTGCCAGCAGCGTCCGCGGGACTACTGAAGCTTTCTTT. Amino acid sequence: CASSVRGTTEAFF.

The rearrangement links TRBV6-5 to TRBJ2-5; D might be TRBD1 (6 bases). Germline-derived CDR1 and CDR2 are MNHEY and SVGAGI. CDR3 length: 14 amino acids. Trimming stripped 0 bases from V and 7 bases from J, with 12 bases between. The CDR3 loop reads CASSYSRGLGTQYF. In DNA, the CDR3 is TGTGCCAGCAGTTACTCGAGGGGGTTAGGGACCCAGTACTTC.

The J gene is TRBJ2-1, the V gene TRBV5-1, with 7 bases that match TRBD2. After removal of 4 bases from V and 7 bases from J, the junction contained 11 bases not matched to a gene. Germline V gene lookup returns CDR1 SGHRS and CDR2 YFSETQ. This CDR3 is 15 amino acids long. The CDR3 loop is CASSPSGTLRNEQFF. The CDR3 region has the DNA TGCGCCAGCAGCCCAAGCGGGACCCTAAGGAATGAGCAGTTCTTC.